The TCR beta chain under discussion was sequenced for a study of Ad26.COV2.S vaccination and SARS-CoV-2 variants. Indicated treatment: some 20 received Ad26.COV2.S at low or high dose, single or two shots; about 5 received placebo; per-sample allocation not given. Repertoires come from day 63 after the first vaccine or placebo injection. CDR3 length: 13 residues. Germline V lookup: CDR1 MNHEY, CDR2 SVGEGT. The V end was cut by 4 bases, the J end by 4 bases, with 10 bases between. Assay: immunoSEQ multiplex PCR; the TCRdb copy retains only in-frame clones and omits some. The table shows roughly 500,000 clones, with roughly nine tenths occurring only once.

The sample was peripheral blood, taken in a trial of Ad26.COV2.S vaccine versus placebo. J is TRBJ2-5 and V is TRBV6-2 or TRBV6-3; D uncertain. The receptor was isolated from a person aged 18 to 65 who received the Ad26.COV2.S COVID-19 vaccine or a placebo. In DNA, the CDR3 is TGTGCCAGCAGTTCCCCGCTCATAGAGACCCAGTACTTC. This sequence encodes CASSSPLIETQYF.